The rows below give T cell receptor beta chains drawn from one sample of a study of human T cells and chemical hapten exposure. TCRdb reprocessed the RACE reads via MiXCR and lists one record per CDR3 protein. The table shows more than 250,000 distinct CDR3 sequences, with over 8% occurring only once. The sequencing here drew on whole blood, taken in connection with sensitization to the hapten diphenylcyclopropenone (DPC). Every receptor here comes from a woman aged 40 to 50 with alopecia areata. Some clones in this sample may be carry-over from other donors' samples. Each CDR3 is given with its conserved first and last residue. D genes are given only for firm matches. Some rows mark clone size as missing; the rest say once, few, many or name a class of expanded clone.

-	TRBV12-3/TRBV12-4	TRBJ2-1	few	TGTGCCAGCAGTCCCTTCGGGGACAATGAGCAGTTCTTC	CASSPFGDNEQFF
-	TRBV7-2	TRBJ1-5	few	TGTGCCAGCAGCTTCAGGGGAGGAGGCAATCAGCCCCAGCATTTT	CASSFRGGGNQPQHF
-	TRBV7-6	TRBJ2-1	-	TGTGCCAGCAGCTTGGTCGGGAGCTACTACAATGAGCAGTTCTTC	CASSLVGSYYNEQFF
TRBD1	TRBV20-1	TRBJ1-5	-	TGCAGTGCAAGGGACAGTGCTGGCAATCAGCCCCAGCATTTT	CSARDSAGNQPQHF
-	TRBV7-8	TRBJ2-3	few	TGTGCCAGCAGCTTATCGACAATCACAGATACGCAGTATTTT	CASSLSTITDTQYF
-	TRBV29-1	TRBJ2-3	many	TGCAGCGTTGAACGCGGGAATTCAGATACGCAGTATTTT	CSVERGNSDTQYF
TRBD2	TRBV11-1	TRBJ2-1	many	TGTGCCAGCAGCTTAGCGGGAGGGCCTTTTGAGCAGTTCTTC	CASSLAGGPFEQFF
-	TRBV18	TRBJ1-2	-	TGTGCCAGCTCACACGACGGCCTAGCCTATGGCTACACCTTC	CASSHDGLAYGYTF
-	TRBV4-2	TRBJ2-5	few	TGTGCCAGCAGCCAAAACGGCGGGACCTCTCAAGAGACCCAGTACTTC	CASSQNGGTSQETQYF
TRBD2	TRBV7-9	TRBJ2-5	-	TGTGCCAGCAGGAATCTAGCGGGAAGGCCAGAGACCCAGTACTTC	CASRNLAGRPETQYF
-	TRBV29-1	TRBJ2-7	many	TGCAGCGTTGAGGGGGCATCCTACGAGCAGTACTTC	CSVEGASYEQYF
TRBD2	TRBV29-1	TRBJ2-5	many	TGCAGCGTCCGGGCAGGGTCTCTAGCGGAAGAGACCCAGTACTTC	CSVRAGSLAEETQYF
-	TRBV28	TRBJ2-2	-	TGTGCCAGCAGTGATCCGAACACCGGGGAGCTGTTTTTT	CASSDPNTGELFF
-	TRBV7-3	TRBJ1-2	few	TGTGCCAGCAGCTTCCAGGGTCTGGATGGCTACACCTTC	CASSFQGLDGYTF
TRBD1	TRBV30	TRBJ1-1	-	TGTGCCTGGAGTGAACAGGGGGTCACTGAAGCTTTCTTT	CAWSEQGVTEAFF
-	TRBV3-1	TRBJ1-6	many	TGTGCCAGCAGCCAAGGACAGAATTCACCCCTCCACTTT	CASSQGQNSPLHF
TRBD1	TRBV12-3/TRBV12-4	TRBJ2-5	few	TGTGCCAGCAGTTTCTCAGGGGGCAGAGAGACCCAGTACTTC	CASSFSGGRETQYF
-	TRBV3-1	TRBJ1-2	few	TGTGCCAGCAGCCAAGTATCAGGCTCGTTCTATGGCTACACCTTC	CASSQVSGSFYGYTF
-	TRBV6-2/TRBV6-3	TRBJ1-6	many	TGTGCCAGCAGTCGGGGCCAGAATTCACCCCTCCACTTT	CASSRGQNSPLHF
-	TRBV28	TRBJ2-3	-	TGTGCCAGCAGTTCTCGAATCCGGGACTCAAGCACAGATACGCAGTATTTT	CASSSRIRDSSTDTQYF
TRBD2	TRBV15	TRBJ2-7	-	TGTGCCACCAGCAGAGCGTCAATTCCCGCCGGACTAGTAGCGGGCGAGCAGTACTTC	CATSRASIPAGLVAGEQYF
TRBD2	TRBV12-3/TRBV12-4	TRBJ2-1	-	TGTGCCAGCAGTCCCCCCAATAGCGGGAGCTACAATGAGCAGTTCTTC	CASSPPNSGSYNEQFF
TRBD2	TRBV5-1	TRBJ2-3	few	TGCGCCAGCAAGTCGGTTCTAGCGGGAGCTGATACGCAGTATTTT	CASKSVLAGADTQYF
TRBD1	TRBV27	TRBJ2-7	-	TGTGCCAGCAGTTCGGGAAGGGGGCAGTCCCCCTACGAGCAGTACTTC	CASSSGRGQSPYEQYF
-	TRBV28	TRBJ2-2	-	TGTGCCAGCCGCCGGGTCGGGGAGCTGTTTTTT	CASRRVGELFF
-	TRBV29-1	TRBJ1-1	few	TGCAGCGTCGAGCCCTATAGAGGTACTGAAGCTTTCTTT	CSVEPYRGTEAFF
-	TRBV12-3/TRBV12-4	TRBJ2-4	many	TGTGCCAGCAGTTTGCGGGACCTAAACATTCAGTACTTC	CASSLRDLNIQYF
-	TRBV11-2	TRBJ2-7	few	TGTGCCAGCAGCTTAGTCCGGGCCAGGGCGGCTGAGCAGTACTTC	CASSLVRARAAEQYF
TRBD2	TRBV2	TRBJ2-1	few	TGTGCCAGCAGTGATATAGCGGGATTTTTCGTGGATGAGCAGTTCTTC	CASSDIAGFFVDEQFF
-	TRBV7-9	TRBJ2-5	few	TGTGCCAGCAGCTTCTGGGACGGGGGACAAGAGACCCAGTACTTC	CASSFWDGGQETQYF
-	TRBV5-1	TRBJ1-6	-	TGCGCCAGCAGCTTGGAAAGACCCGATAATTCACCCCTCCACTTT	CASSLERPDNSPLHF
TRBD2	TRBV20-1	TRBJ2-7	-	TGCAGTGCGGGACTAGCGGTACCCTCCTACGAGCAGTACTTC	CSAGLAVPSYEQYF
-	TRBV19	TRBJ2-6	few	TGTGCCAGTAGTATTGCAGACTTTGGGGCCAACGTCCTGACTTTC	CASSIADFGANVLTF
-	TRBV28	TRBJ2-7	few	TGTGCCAGCGGCCAGCCCGGGACATGGGCCTTGGACGAGCAGTACTTC	CASGQPGTWALDEQYF
-	TRBV20-1	TRBJ2-4	many	TGCAGTTCCCGGGACGTCGTGGGAAACATTCAGTACTTC	CSSRDVVGNIQYF
-	TRBV7-9	TRBJ1-2	-	TGTGCCAGCAGCTTCTTCCCAGGGAAGGACTATGGCTACACCTTC	CASSFFPGKDYGYTF
TRBD1	TRBV6-2/TRBV6-3	TRBJ2-1	many	TGTGCCAGCAGTTACCAGGACAGGGGCCCTCCGGAGCAGTTCTTC	CASSYQDRGPPEQFF
-	TRBV28	TRBJ1-2	many	TGTGCCAGCAGTTTGCTTTTGACGACCCAAAACTATGGCTACACCTTC	CASSLLLTTQNYGYTF
-	TRBV20-1	TRBJ2-3	-	TGCAGTGTTCCACTCCAGTACGACGGCACAGATACGCAGTATTTT	CSVPLQYDGTDTQYF
-	TRBV7-9	TRBJ2-7	few	TGTGCCAGCAGCTTAGTGGGGGACCCGGACGAGCAGTACTTC	CASSLVGDPDEQYF
-	TRBV29-1	TRBJ2-1	-	TGCAGCGTTGAACCTCCGTCAGGAGCTCGGTACAATGAGCAGTTCTTC	CSVEPPSGARYNEQFF
TRBD2	TRBV10-3	TRBJ2-5	few	TGTGCCATCTCGGCTAGCGGGAAAGAGACCCAGTACTTC	CAISASGKETQYF
-	TRBV7-9	TRBJ2-7	few	TGTGCCAGCAGCTTAATTTCTAGTGGAACCCACGAGCAGTACTTC	CASSLISSGTHEQYF
-	TRBV7-2	TRBJ2-7	many	TGTGCCAGCAGCTCAGGGCCCACTGGAGCCTACGAGCAGTACTTC	CASSSGPTGAYEQYF
TRBD1	TRBV10-3	TRBJ2-1	few	TGTGCCAAGGGACAGGGCGGCGATGAGCAGTTCTTC	CAKGQGGDEQFF
TRBD1	TRBV6-2/TRBV6-3	TRBJ1-5	-	TGTGCCAGCAGTACCGGACAGGGGGCAGTTCAGCCCCAGCATTTT	CASSTGQGAVQPQHF